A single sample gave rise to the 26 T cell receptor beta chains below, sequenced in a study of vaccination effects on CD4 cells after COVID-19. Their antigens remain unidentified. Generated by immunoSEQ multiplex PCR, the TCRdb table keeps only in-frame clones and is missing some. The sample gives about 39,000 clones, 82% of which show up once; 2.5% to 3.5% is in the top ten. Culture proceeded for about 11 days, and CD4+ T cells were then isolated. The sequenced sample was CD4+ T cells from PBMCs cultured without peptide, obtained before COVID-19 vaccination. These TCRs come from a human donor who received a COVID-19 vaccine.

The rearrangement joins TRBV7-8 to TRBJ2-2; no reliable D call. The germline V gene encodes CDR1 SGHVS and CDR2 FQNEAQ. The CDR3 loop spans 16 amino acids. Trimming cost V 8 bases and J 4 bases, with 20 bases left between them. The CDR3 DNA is TGTGCCAGCGAATGGGGATCCGCCTATGGCACCGGGGAGCTGTTTTTT. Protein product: CASEWGSAYGTGELFF.

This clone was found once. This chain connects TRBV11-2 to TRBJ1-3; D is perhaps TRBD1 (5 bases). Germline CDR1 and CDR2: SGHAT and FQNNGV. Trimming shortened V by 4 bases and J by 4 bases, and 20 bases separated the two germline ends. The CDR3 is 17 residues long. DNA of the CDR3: TGTGCCAGCAGCTCCTCCGCCGGCAGGGCAGGAGGAAACACCATATATTTT. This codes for CASSSSAGRAGGNTIYF.

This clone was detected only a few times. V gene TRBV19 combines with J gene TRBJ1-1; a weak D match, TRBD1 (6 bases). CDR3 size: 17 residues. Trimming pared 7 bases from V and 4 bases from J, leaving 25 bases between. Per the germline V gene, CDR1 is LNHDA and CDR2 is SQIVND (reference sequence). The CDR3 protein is CASIPPGGWGAGTEAFF. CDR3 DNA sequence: TGTGCCAGTATCCCCCCGGGGGGGTGGGGGGCCGGCACTGAAGCTTTCTTT.

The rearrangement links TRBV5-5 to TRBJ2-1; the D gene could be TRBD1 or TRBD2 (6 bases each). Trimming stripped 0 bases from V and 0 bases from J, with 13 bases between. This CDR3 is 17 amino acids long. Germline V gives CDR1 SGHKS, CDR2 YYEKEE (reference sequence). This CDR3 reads CASSLAPGASSYNEQFF. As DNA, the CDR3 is TGTGCCAGCAGCTTGGCCCCGGGGGCTAGCTCCTACAATGAGCAGTTCTTC.

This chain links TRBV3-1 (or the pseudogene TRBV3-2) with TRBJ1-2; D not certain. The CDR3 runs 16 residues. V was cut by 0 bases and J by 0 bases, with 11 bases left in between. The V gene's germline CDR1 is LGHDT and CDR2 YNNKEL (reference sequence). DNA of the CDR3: TGTGCCAGCAGCCAAGAAGGGCGGGTTCCTAACTATGGCTACACCTTC. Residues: CASSQEGRVPNYGYTF.

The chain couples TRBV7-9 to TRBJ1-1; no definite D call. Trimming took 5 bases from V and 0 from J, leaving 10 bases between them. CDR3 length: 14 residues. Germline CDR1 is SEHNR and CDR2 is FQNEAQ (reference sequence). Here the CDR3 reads CASSRRGMNTEAFF. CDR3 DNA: TGTGCCAGCAGCCGGCGGGGTATGAACACTGAAGCTTTCTTT.

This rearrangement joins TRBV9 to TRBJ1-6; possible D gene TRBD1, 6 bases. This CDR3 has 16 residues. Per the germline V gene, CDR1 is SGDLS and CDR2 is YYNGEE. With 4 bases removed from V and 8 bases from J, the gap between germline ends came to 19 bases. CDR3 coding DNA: TGTGCCAGCAGCCCCCGCACAGGGCGGAATGATTCACCCCTCCACTTT. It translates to CASSPRTGRNDSPLHF.

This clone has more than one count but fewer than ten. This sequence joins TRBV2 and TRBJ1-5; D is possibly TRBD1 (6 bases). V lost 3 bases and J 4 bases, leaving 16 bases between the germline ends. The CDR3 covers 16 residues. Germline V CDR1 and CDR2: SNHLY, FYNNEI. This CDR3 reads CASSDWAGGGNQPQHF. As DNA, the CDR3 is TGTGCCAGCAGTGATTGGGCGGGAGGGGGAAATCAGCCCCAGCATTTT.

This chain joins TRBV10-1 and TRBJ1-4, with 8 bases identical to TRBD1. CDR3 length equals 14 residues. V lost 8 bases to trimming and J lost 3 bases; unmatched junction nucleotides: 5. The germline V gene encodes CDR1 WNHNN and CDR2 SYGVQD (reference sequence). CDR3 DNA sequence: TGCGCCAGCGGCACAGGGGGACCTAATGAAAAACTGTTTTTT. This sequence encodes CASGTGGPNEKLFF.

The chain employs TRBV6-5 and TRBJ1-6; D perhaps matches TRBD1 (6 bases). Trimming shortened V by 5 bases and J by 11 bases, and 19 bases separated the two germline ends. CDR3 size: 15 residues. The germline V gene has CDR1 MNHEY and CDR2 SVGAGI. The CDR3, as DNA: TGTGCCAGCAGTAGGTCACAACAGGGCGAGACACCCCTCCACTTT. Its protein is CASSRSQQGETPLHF.

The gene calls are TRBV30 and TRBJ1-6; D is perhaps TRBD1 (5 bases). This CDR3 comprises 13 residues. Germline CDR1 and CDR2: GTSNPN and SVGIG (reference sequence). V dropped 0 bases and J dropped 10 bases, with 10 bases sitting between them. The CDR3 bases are TGTGCCTGGAGTGTGTACAAGGGGTCACCCCTCCACTTT. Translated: CAWSVYKGSPLHF. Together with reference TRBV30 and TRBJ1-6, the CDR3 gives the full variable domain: SQTIHQWPATLVQPVGSPLSLECTVEGTSNPNLYWYRQAAGRGLQLLFYSVGIGQISSEVPQNLSASRPQDRQFILSSKKLLLSDSGFYLCAWSVYKGSPLHFGNGTRLTVT.

The CDR3 region is CASSRGVLNQPQHF. CDR3 DNA: TGTGCCAGCAGTAGGGGCGTGCTCAATCAGCCCCAGCATTTT. This chain links TRBV6-6 with TRBJ1-5; possibly TRBD1 for D (5 bases). V lost 5 bases, J lost 3 bases, and 11 bases lay in between. Germline CDR1 and CDR2: MNHNY and SVGAGI (reference sequence). This CDR3 has 14 residues.

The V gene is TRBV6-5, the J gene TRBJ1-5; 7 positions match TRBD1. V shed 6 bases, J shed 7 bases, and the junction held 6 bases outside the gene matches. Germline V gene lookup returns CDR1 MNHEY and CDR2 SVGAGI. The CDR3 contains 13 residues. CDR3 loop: CASRADRVQPQHF. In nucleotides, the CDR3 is TGTGCCAGCAGAGCAGACAGGGTCCAGCCCCAGCATTTT.

This chain's CDR3 is CASSLLQGSAGAGYTF. CDR3 in DNA: TGTGCCAGCAGCTTACTACAGGGGTCTGCGGGAGCCGGCTACACCTTC. The gene calls are TRBV5-6 and TRBJ1-2; 7 positions agree with TRBD1. The CDR3 spans 16 residues. After removal of 2 bases from V and 8 bases from J, the junction contained 15 bases not matched to a gene. In germline, CDR1 is SGHDT, CDR2 YYEEEE.

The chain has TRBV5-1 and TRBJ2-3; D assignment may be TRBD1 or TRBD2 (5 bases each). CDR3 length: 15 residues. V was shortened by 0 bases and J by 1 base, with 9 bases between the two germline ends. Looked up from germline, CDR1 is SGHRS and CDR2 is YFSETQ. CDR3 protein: CASSLDGTRTDTQYF. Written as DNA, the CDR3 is TGCGCCAGCAGCTTGGATGGGACCCGCACAGATACGCAGTATTTT.

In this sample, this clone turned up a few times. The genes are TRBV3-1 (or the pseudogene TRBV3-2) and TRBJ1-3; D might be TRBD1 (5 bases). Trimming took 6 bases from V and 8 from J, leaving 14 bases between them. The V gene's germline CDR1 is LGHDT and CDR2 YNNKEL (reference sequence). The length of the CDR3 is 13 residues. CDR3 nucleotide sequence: TGTGCCAGCAGAGAGGACACCCGTTACACCATATATTTT. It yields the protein CASREDTRYTIYF.

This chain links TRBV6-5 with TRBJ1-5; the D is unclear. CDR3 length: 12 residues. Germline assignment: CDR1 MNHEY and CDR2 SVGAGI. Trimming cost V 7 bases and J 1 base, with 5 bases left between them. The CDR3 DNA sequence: TGTGCCAGCACCAGGAGCAATCAGCCCCAGCATTTT. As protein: CASTRSNQPQHF.

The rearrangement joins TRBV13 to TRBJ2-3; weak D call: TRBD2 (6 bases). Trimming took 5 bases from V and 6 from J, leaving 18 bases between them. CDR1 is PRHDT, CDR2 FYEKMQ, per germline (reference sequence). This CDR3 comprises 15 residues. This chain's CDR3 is CASSTRDWRMDTQYF. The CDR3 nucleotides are TGTGCCAGCAGCACCCGGGACTGGCGAATGGATACGCAGTATTTT.

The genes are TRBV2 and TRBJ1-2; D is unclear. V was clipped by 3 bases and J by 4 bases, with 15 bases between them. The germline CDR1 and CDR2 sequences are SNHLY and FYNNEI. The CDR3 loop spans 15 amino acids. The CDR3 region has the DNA TGTGCCAGCAGTGAGGTCCTTACCCGAGGCTATGGCTACACCTTC. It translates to CASSEVLTRGYGYTF.

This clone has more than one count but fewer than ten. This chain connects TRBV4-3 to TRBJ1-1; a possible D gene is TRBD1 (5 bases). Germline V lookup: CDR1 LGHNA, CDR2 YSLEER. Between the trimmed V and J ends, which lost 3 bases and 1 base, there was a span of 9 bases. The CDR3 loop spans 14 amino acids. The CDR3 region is CASSHQTENTEAFF. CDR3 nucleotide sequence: TGCGCCAGCAGCCATCAGACAGAGAACACTGAAGCTTTCTTT.

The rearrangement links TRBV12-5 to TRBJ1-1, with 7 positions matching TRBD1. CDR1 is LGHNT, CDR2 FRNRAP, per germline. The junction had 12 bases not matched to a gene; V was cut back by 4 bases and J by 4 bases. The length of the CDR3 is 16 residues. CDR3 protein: CASGWISGGTGTEAFF. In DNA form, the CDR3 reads TGTGCTAGTGGTTGGATTTCAGGGGGGACGGGCACTGAAGCTTTCTTT.

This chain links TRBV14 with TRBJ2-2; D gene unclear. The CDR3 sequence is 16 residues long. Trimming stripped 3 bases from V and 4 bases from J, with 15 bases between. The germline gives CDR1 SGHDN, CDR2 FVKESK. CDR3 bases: TGTGCCAGCAGCCACCGACCCACGTTCGGCACCGGGGAGCTGTTTTTT. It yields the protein CASSHRPTFGTGELFF.

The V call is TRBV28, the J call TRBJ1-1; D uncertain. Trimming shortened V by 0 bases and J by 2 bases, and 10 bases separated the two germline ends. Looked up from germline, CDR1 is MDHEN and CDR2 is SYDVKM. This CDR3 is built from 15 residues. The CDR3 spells CASSLWEFRNTEAFF. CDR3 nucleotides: TGTGCCAGCAGTTTATGGGAATTCCGTAACACTGAAGCTTTCTTT.

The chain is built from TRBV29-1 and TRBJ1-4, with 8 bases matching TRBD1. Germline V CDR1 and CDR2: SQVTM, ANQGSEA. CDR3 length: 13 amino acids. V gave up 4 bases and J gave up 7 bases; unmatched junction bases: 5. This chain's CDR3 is CSVAGGGGEKLFF. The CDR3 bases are TGCAGCGTTGCAGGGGGCGGCGGTGAAAAACTGTTTTTT.

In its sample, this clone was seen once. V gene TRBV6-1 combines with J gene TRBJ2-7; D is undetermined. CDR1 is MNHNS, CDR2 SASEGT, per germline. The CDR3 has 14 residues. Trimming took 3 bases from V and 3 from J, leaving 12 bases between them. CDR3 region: CASSDQLILYEQYV. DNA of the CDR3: TGTGCCAGCAGTGACCAACTAATACTCTACGAGCAGTACGTC.

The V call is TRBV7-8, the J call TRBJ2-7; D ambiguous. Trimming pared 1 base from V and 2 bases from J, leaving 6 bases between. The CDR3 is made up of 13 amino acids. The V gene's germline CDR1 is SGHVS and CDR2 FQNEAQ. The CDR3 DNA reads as TGTGCCAGCAGCTTAGTGGTGACCTACGAGCAGTACGTC. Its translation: CASSLVVTYEQYV.